What follows is one T cell receptor (beta chain) and its context. The antigen is not known. The sample originates from a study of Ad26.COV2.S vaccination and SARS-CoV-2 variants. Study background: The donor belonged to the COV1001 Ad26.COV2.S trial arm. Study-level results: Assessments of TCR breadth and depth may have underestimated the total T cell responses.

Trimming at V came to 7 bases and at J to 6 bases, leaving 8 bases not matched to a gene. The CDR3 is made up of 13 amino acids. Germline V lookup: CDR1 GTSNPN, CDR2 SVGIG (reference sequence). Treatment of the sample: around 19 received Ad26.COV2.S at low or high dose, single or two shots; a few received placebo; per-sample allocation not given. Sample collection was performed on day 63 after the first vaccine or placebo injection. The data were produced by immunoSEQ multiplex PCR, yet TCRdb's version contains in-frame clones alone and is incomplete. Of about 350,000 clones listed, about 88% are singletons.

The V and J genes are TRBV30 and TRBJ1-2, with 10 bases fitting TRBD1. This clonotype was obtained from a person aged 18 to 59 who received the Ad26.COV2.S COVID-19 vaccine or a placebo. The sample here was peripheral blood, taken in a trial of Ad26.COV2.S vaccine versus placebo. The CDR3 sequence is CAYSDRGVDGYTF. The CDR3 nucleotides are TGTGCCTACTCGGACAGGGGGGTGGATGGCTACACCTTC. The full variable domain, its missing parts supplied by reference TRBV30 and TRBJ1-2, is SQTIHQWPATLVQPVGSPLSLECTVEGTSNPNLYWYRQAAGRGLQLLFYSVGIGQISSEVPQNLSASRPQDRQFILSSKKLLLSDSGFYLCAYSDRGVDGYTFGSGTRLTVV.